Following are 28 T cell receptor beta chains from one sample sequenced in a study of cytomegalovirus exposure and HLA in healthy donors. 13 Jbeta primers and 60 Vbeta primers were used for the PCR. Here immunoSEQ multiplex PCR was the method, and the copy in TCRdb shows in-frame clones only, minus some. The top ten hold 1.5% to 2% of the sample, which has about 150,000 clones, 65% to 80% seen once. The sequencing input was PBMCs. Receptors originate from a woman in her thirties or forties in good health and CMV-seronegative.

This clone was picked up one time. This chain uses TRBV15 with TRBJ1-2; D not resolved. Trimming took off 3 bases at V and 4 bases at J, with 15 bases between the two ends. CDR1 LNHNV and CDR2 YYDKDF come from the germline V gene (reference sequence). The CDR3 is 15 residues long. The DNA for the CDR3 is TGTGCCACCAGCAGCGGCCGACTTCATCCCTATGGCTACACCTTC. It specifies CATSSGRLHPYGYTF.

A single count supports this clone. The chain is built from TRBV10-3 and TRBJ2-1; TRBD2 aligns across 8 bases. This CDR3 comprises 12 residues. The trim removed 10 bases at V and 10 bases at J, leaving 9 bases unmatched. Germline CDR1 and CDR2: ENHRY and SYGVKD. Here the CDR3 DNA reads TGTGCCACCGCGACCTTAGCGGGAGAGCAGTTCTTC. Translated, it gives CATATLAGEQFF.

V gene TRBV5-1 combines with J gene TRBJ2-5; D is possibly TRBD1 (5 bases). CDR1 and CDR2 (germline): SGHRS, YFSETQ. The CDR3 spans 15 residues. V was pared by 0 bases and J by 5 bases, with 14 bases between. CDR3 protein: CASSLAGRAEETQYF. The CDR3 bases are TGCGCCAGCAGCTTGGCCGGCAGGGCTGAGGAGACCCAGTACTTC.

This chain links TRBV2 with TRBJ1-5; possibly TRBD1 for D (5 bases). Germline lookup yields CDR1 SNHLY and CDR2 FYNNEI. This CDR3 spans 14 amino acids. Trimming left V 6 bases short and J 1 base short, with 10 bases between. CDR3 sequence (DNA): TGTGCCAGCAGCCGATCAGGGAGCAATCAGCCCCAGCATTTT. Translating it yields CASSRSGSNQPQHF.

The chain joins TRBV19 to TRBJ1-2, with a tentative D call TRBD1 (6 bases). Germline loops: CDR1 LNHDA, CDR2 SQIVND (reference sequence). Trimming removed 7 bases at V and 8 bases at J, with 23 bases between. CDR3 length equals 15 residues. DNA for the CDR3: TGTGCCAGTACCAGACGCGCCGGGACACAAGAGGGCTACACCTTC. Encoded protein: CASTRRAGTQEGYTF.

The genes are TRBV7-9 and TRBJ2-2, with D perhaps TRBD2 (6 bases). The CDR3 has 14 residues. V gave up 0 bases and J gave up 5 bases, with 7 bases separating them. The germline V gene encodes CDR1 SEHNR and CDR2 FQNEAQ (reference sequence). The CDR3 DNA reads TGTGCCAGCAGCTTAGCAAGCGGGACCGGGGAGCTGTTTTTT. Protein product: CASSLASGTGELFF.

Concerning this clone: Other nucleotide sequences in the sample specify the same CDR3. The chain couples TRBV19 to TRBJ1-5; no reliable D call. V lost 1 base and J lost 6, with 4 bases in between. The CDR3 consists of 12 residues. Germline V gene sequence: CDR1 LNHDA, CDR2 SQIVND (reference sequence). This chain's CDR3 is CASSIGAQPQHF. For the CDR3, the DNA is TGTGCCAGTAGTATAGGAGCTCAGCCCCAGCATTTT.

This clone was seen only a few times. The rearrangement joins TRBV30 to TRBJ2-7; D is ambiguous. The germline V and J ends were trimmed by 2 bases and 0 bases, with 14 bases remaining between them. The germline gives CDR1 GTSNPN, CDR2 SVGIG (reference sequence). This CDR3 is built from 15 residues. The CDR3, as DNA: TGTGCCTGGAGTTACCGCGCAGGTTACTCCTACGAGCAGTACTTC. This encodes CAWSYRAGYSYEQYF.

This chain links TRBV5-6 with TRBJ1-5; no clear D. Trimming took off 5 bases at V and 9 bases at J, with 15 bases between the two ends. The CDR3 is made up of 13 amino acids. Germline-derived CDR1 and CDR2 are SGHDT and YYEEEE. CDR3 coding DNA: TGTGCCAGCAGGCTATTCGGGTTTAGGCCCCAGCATTTT. Its protein is CASRLFGFRPQHF.

Here the CDR3 reads CASLAATGIHQPQHF. As DNA, the CDR3 is TGTGCCAGCCTAGCCGCGACAGGGATCCATCAGCCCCAGCATTTT. The rearrangement uses TRBV6-1 and TRBJ1-5; 7 positions agree with TRBD1. The V gene's germline CDR1 is MNHNS and CDR2 SASEGT. The CDR3 spans 15 residues. V shed 8 bases and J 5 bases; nucleotides not matched to a gene: 12.

J is TRBJ1-1 and V is TRBV5-5, with 8 bases matching TRBD1. Trimming removed 2 bases from V and 6 bases from J; junction bases left unmatched: 9. The germline gives CDR1 SGHKS, CDR2 YYEKEE (reference sequence). The CDR3 sequence is 15 residues long. In DNA form, the CDR3 reads TGTGCCAGCAGCTTTGCAGGACAGGGTTTCGCTGAAGCTTTCTTT. Its translation is CASSFAGQGFAEAFF.

The chain couples TRBV6-1 to TRBJ2-7; 7 positions agree with TRBD2. Germline-derived CDR1 and CDR2 are MNHNS and SASEGT. The CDR3 covers 16 residues. V trimming: 3 bases; J trimming: 2 bases; junction bases outside the gene matches: 10. The CDR3, as DNA: TGTGCCAGCAGTGAGGTGGGGGGGAGCAGCACCTACGAGCAGTACTTC. As protein: CASSEVGGSSTYEQYF.

This clone is a singleton in its sample. The chain has TRBV14 and TRBJ2-7; 8 nucleotides align to TRBD1. Trimming took 4 bases from V and 6 from J; bases not matched to a gene: 5. CDR3 length: 13 amino acids. Germline V lookup: CDR1 SGHDN, CDR2 FVKESK. CDR3 nucleotides: TGTGCCAGCAGCCTTTGGACAGGGCGCGAGCAGTACTTC. It yields the protein CASSLWTGREQYF.

This chain connects TRBV18 to TRBJ2-6; TRBD2 aligns across 10 bases. This CDR3 is built from 18 residues. V was pared by 2 bases and J by 0 bases, with 4 bases of the junction left unmatched. From germline, CDR1 is KGHSH and CDR2 LQKENI. The CDR3 DNA reads as TGTGCCAGCTCACCATGGGGACTAGCGAGCTCTGGGGCCAACGTCCTGACTTTC. Translating gives CASSPWGLASSGANVLTF.

This chain links TRBV10-2 with TRBJ1-1; D is unclear. The CDR3 length is 11 residues. Between the trimmed V and J ends, which lost 8 bases and 3 bases, there was a span of 7 bases. Germline V gene sequence: CDR1 WSHSY, CDR2 SAAADI. The CDR3 nucleotides are TGCGCCAGCGGCAAACACACTGAAGCTTTCTTT. This sequence encodes CASGKHTEAFF.

The chain recombines TRBV30 with TRBJ1-3; D perhaps matches TRBD1 (5 bases). Trimming shortened V by 2 bases and J by 1 base, and 18 bases separated the two germline ends. Germline CDR1 and CDR2: GTSNPN and SVGIG (reference sequence). The CDR3 contains 17 residues. DNA of the CDR3: TGTGCCTGGAGTTCAGGGTACGCAACTGCATCTGGAAACACCATATATTTT. It specifies CAWSSGYATASGNTIYF.

The genes are TRBV14 and TRBJ1-1; D gene uncertain. CDR1 and CDR2 from the germline V gene are SGHDN and FVKESK. CDR3 length: 14 residues. V gave up 0 bases and J gave up 8 bases, with 13 bases separating them. DNA for the CDR3: TGTGCCAGCAGCCAAGATCCTTACAGTAGAGAAGCTTTCTTT. It yields the protein CASSQDPYSREAFF.

V is TRBV7-9 and J is TRBJ2-4; 9 bases fit TRBD2. V was clipped by 2 bases and J by 6 bases; unmatched bases: 8. CDR3 length: 16 amino acids. The germline V gene has CDR1 SEHNR and CDR2 FQNEAQ (reference sequence). As DNA, the CDR3 is TGTGCCAGCAGCTTACCTAGCGGGATGGCGGGAAACATTCAGTACTTC. Its translation is CASSLPSGMAGNIQYF.

Here the CDR3 DNA reads TGTGCCACCAGCAGAGAGACAGGCGCGGAGACCCAGTACTTC. Its translation: CATSRETGAETQYF. The V gene is TRBV15, the J gene TRBJ2-5; tentatively, D is TRBD1 (6 bases). Germline V gene sequence: CDR1 LNHNV, CDR2 YYDKDF (reference sequence). There are 14 residues in the CDR3. Deletions cut 0 bases from V and 5 bases from J, with 10 bases between.

This sequence joins TRBV23-1 and TRBJ2-7; D remains ambiguous. TRBV23-1 is an open reading frame, and its role is uncertain. The CDR3 runs 14 residues. Trimming stripped 3 bases from V and 4 bases from J, with 13 bases between. The DNA for the CDR3 is TGCGCCAGCAGTCATCCTGATGACATTTACGAGCAGTACTTC. Amino acids: CASSHPDDIYEQYF.

CDR3 bases: TGTGCCAGTAGTATGGGGACTAGAACTTACAATGAGCAGTTCTTC. Amino acids: CASSMGTRTYNEQFF. This rearrangement joins TRBV19 to TRBJ2-1; TRBD2 matches 8 bases. With V trimmed by 3 bases and J by 4 bases, 5 bases remained unmatched. Germline V gives CDR1 LNHDA, CDR2 SQIVND (reference sequence). The CDR3 sequence is 15 residues long.

The V and J genes are TRBV7-9 and TRBJ1-5; unclear D gene. V dropped 4 bases and J dropped 4 bases, with 14 bases sitting between them. The CDR3 runs 15 residues. From germline, CDR1 is SEHNR and CDR2 FQNEAQ (reference sequence). As DNA, the CDR3 is TGTGCCAGCAGCTCGGTGGGTGGGCCTAATCAGCCCCAGCATTTT. Its protein is CASSSVGGPNQPQHF.

V usage is TRBV28 and J usage is TRBJ2-1, with 7 bases that match TRBD1. V shed 6 bases and J 5 bases; nucleotides not matched to a gene: 10. The CDR3 runs 15 residues. In germline, CDR1 is MDHEN, CDR2 SYDVKM. The CDR3 region has the DNA TGTGCCAGCAGCCTTTCAGGACAGGTTCACAATGAGCAGTTCTTC. It yields the protein CASSLSGQVHNEQFF.

Details on this clone: Other nucleotide sequences in the sample specify the same CDR3. The CDR3 DNA reads TGCGCCAGCAGCCTTACAAGTTACAATGAGCAGTTCTTC. Protein product: CASSLTSYNEQFF. This chain joins TRBV5-1 and TRBJ2-1; D not resolved. Germline CDR1 is SGHRS and CDR2 is YFSETQ. Trimming left V 4 bases short and J 4 bases short, with 9 bases between. This CDR3 has 13 residues.

In this sample, this clone turned up once. CDR3 amino acids: CAWSWWGGQDNEQFF. The DNA for the CDR3 is TGTGCCTGGAGTTGGTGGGGGGGCCAAGACAATGAGCAGTTCTTC. The genes are TRBV30 and TRBJ2-1, with D possibly TRBD2 on 7 matching bases. Germline V lookup: CDR1 GTSNPN, CDR2 SVGIG (reference sequence). The CDR3 is 15 amino acids. Trimming removed 2 bases from V and 5 bases from J, with 16 bases in between.

This chain uses TRBV5-1 with TRBJ1-1; D ambiguous. CDR1 is SGHRS, CDR2 YFSETQ, per germline. V lost 1 base and J 0 bases, leaving 10 bases between the germline ends. CDR3 length: 15 residues. This CDR3 reads CASSLRPGMNTEAFF. The CDR3 nucleotides read TGCGCCAGCAGCTTGCGTCCAGGAATGAACACTGAAGCTTTCTTT.

The rearrangement uses TRBV19 and TRBJ1-1; no reliable D call. Germline CDR1 reads LNHDA; CDR2 reads SQIVND (reference sequence). V lost 5 bases to trimming and J lost 5 bases, with 12 bases between them. The CDR3 runs 13 residues. Here the CDR3 DNA reads TGTGCCAGTAGTGGAGTAGCCGGGACTGAAGCTTTCTTT. Its protein is CASSGVAGTEAFF.

V usage is TRBV10-2 and J usage is TRBJ1-1; unclear D gene. The V gene's germline CDR1 is WSHSY and CDR2 SAAADI. V lost 7 bases to trimming and J lost 1 base, with 13 bases between them. The CDR3 consists of 14 residues. CDR3 sequence (DNA): TGCGCCAGCAACTTTGTTCGGGGGAACACTGAAGCTTTCTTT. Its translation: CASNFVRGNTEAFF.